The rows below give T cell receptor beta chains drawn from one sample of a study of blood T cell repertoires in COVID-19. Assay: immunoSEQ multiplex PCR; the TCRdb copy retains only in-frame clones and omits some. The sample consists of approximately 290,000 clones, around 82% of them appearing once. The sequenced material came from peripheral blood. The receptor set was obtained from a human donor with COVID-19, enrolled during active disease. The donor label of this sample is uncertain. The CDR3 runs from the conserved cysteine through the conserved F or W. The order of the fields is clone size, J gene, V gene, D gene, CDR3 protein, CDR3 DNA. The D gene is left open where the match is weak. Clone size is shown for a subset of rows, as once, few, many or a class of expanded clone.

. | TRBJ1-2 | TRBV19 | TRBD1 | CASSLRTGRGIDYGYTF | TGTGCCAGTAGTCTACGGACAGGGAGGGGAATAGACTATGGCTACACCTTC
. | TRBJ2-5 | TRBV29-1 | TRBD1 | CSVEDRGETQYF | TGCAGCGTTGAAGACAGGGGGGAGACCCAGTACTTC
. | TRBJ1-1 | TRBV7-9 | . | CASSPTDTSQEAFF | TGTGCCAGCAGCCCGACAGATACTAGCCAGGAAGCTTTCTTT
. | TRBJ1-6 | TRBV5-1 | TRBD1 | CASSLRQGTQGVAGNSPLHF | TGCGCCAGCAGCCTCCGACAGGGGACTCAGGGGGTGGCTGGGAATTCACCCCTCCACTTT
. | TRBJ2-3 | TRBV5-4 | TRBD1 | CASSQAPPGQGPNTQYF | TGTGCCAGCAGCCAAGCCCCCCCGGGACAGGGACCAAATACGCAGTATTTT
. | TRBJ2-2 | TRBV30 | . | CAWVSGVGTGELFF | TGTGCCTGGGTTAGCGGAGTCGGGACCGGGGAGCTGTTTTTT
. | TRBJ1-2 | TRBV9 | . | CASSVRNPEVYGYTF | TGTGCCAGCAGCGTCCGGAATCCGGAGGTGTATGGCTACACCTTC
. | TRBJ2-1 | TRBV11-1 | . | CASSPLSYNEQFF | TGTGCCAGCAGCCCCTTGTCCTACAATGAGCAGTTCTTC
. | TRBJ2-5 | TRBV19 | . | CASSSLVRETQYF | TGTGCCAGTAGCTCGCTAGTAAGGGAGACCCAGTACTTC
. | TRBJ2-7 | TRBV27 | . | CASRGAGELIYEQYF | TGTGCCAGCAGGGGGGCGGGGGAACTCATCTACGAGCAGTACTTC
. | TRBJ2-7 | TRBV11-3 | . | CASSFGRGSYEQYF | TGTGCCAGCAGCTTCGGGAGAGGTAGCTACGAGCAGTACTTC
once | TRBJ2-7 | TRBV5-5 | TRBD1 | CASSLAGAGGRYEQYF | TGTGCCAGCAGCTTGGCGGGAGCAGGGGGCAGGTACGAGCAGTACTTC
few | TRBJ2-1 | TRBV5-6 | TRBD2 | CASSLRVTSGLYNEQFF | TGTGCCAGCAGCCTCCGGGTGACTAGCGGACTCTACAATGAGCAGTTCTTC
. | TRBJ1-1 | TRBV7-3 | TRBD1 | CASSRQGSLMNTEAFF | TGTGCCAGCAGCCGACAGGGTTCTTTGATGAACACTGAAGCTTTCTTT
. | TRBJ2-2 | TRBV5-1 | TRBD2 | CASSRGGLAGGSGAGELFF | TGCGCCAGCAGCCGCGGGGGACTAGCGGGAGGCTCGGGAGCCGGGGAGCTGTTTTTT
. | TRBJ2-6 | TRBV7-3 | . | CASTSRDFHSGANVLTF | TGTGCCAGCACCTCTAGGGACTTCCACTCTGGGGCCAACGTCCTGACTTTC
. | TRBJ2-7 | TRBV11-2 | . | CASSLEGREEDEQYF | TGTGCCAGCAGCTTAGAAGGGCGGGAAGAGGACGAGCAGTACTTC
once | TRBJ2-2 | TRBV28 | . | CASSSPSTGNTGELFF | TGTGCCAGCAGTTCCCCGTCGACAGGGAACACCGGGGAGCTGTTTTTT
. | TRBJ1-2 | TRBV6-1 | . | CASSEFSQGGRGYTF | TGTGCCAGCAGTGAATTCTCTCAGGGAGGTCGCGGCTACACCTTC
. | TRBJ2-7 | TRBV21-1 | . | CASSKEELKDSVYEQYF | TGTGCCAGCAGCAAAGAAGAGCTCAAGGACAGTGTCTACGAGCAGTACTTC
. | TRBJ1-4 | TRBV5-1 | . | CASSFTGTTNEKLFF | TGCGCCAGCAGCTTCACAGGGACAACTAATGAAAAACTGTTTTTT
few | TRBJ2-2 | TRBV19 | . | CASSIQAMNTGELFF | TGTGCCAGTAGTATACAGGCAATGAACACCGGGGAGCTGTTTTTT
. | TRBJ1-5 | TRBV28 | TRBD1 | CASSSRQGHQPQHF | TGTGCCAGCAGTTCCCGACAGGGACATCAGCCCCAGCATTTT
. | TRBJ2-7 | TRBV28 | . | CASSPTGGQKAYEQYF | TGTGCCAGCAGTCCAACCGGGGGACAGAAGGCCTACGAGCAGTACTTC
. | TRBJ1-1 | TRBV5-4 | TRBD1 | CASSRTGANTEAFF | TGTGCCAGCAGCCGGACAGGAGCGAACACTGAAGCTTTCTTT
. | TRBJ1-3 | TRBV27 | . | CASSPTGSLGNTIYF | TGTGCCAGCAGTCCCACGGGGTCACTTGGAAACACCATATATTTT
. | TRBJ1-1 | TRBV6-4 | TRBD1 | CASSELAGGNTEAFF | TGTGCCAGCAGTGAACTTGCAGGGGGCAACACTGAAGCTTTCTTT
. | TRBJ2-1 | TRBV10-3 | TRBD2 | CAISRRAGGDSYNEQFF | TGTGCCATCAGCCGGCGTGCGGGAGGCGACTCCTACAATGAGCAGTTCTTC
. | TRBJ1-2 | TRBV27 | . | CASSLQGWNYGYTF | TGTGCCAGCAGTTTACAGGGGTGGAACTATGGCTACACCTTC
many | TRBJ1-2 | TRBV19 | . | CASSIGTGHYGYTF | TGTGCCAGTAGTATAGGTACAGGCCACTATGGCTACACCTTC
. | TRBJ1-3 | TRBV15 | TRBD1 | CATSRDRTGLSGNTIYF | TGTGCCACCAGCAGAGATAGGACAGGCCTCTCTGGAAACACCATATATTTT
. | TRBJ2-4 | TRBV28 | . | CASSQAGHLQYF | TGTGCCAGCAGCCAAGCGGGACACCTTCAGTACTTC
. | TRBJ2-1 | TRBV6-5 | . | CASTTDKNEQFF | TGTGCCAGCACTACGGACAAAAATGAGCAGTTCTTC
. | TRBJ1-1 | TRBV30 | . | CAFTRGTEAFF | TGTGCCTTTACACGGGGCACTGAAGCTTTCTTT
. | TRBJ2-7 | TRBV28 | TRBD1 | CASSPQYRGLTYEQYF | TGTGCCAGCAGTCCCCAGTACAGGGGGCTAACCTACGAGCAGTACTTC
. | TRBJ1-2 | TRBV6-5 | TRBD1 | CASQGRQGPQGYTF | TGTGCCAGCCAGGGTCGACAGGGGCCTCAGGGCTACACCTTC
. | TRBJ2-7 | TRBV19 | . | CASSIRDRPYEQYF | TGTGCCAGTAGTATCCGAGACAGACCATACGAGCAGTACTTC
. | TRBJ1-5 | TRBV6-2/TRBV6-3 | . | CASSSEGRSNQPQHF | TGTGCCAGCAGTTCCGAGGGGAGGTCCAATCAGCCCCAGCATTTT
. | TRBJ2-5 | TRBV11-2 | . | CASSLDPSPPETQYF | TGTGCCAGCAGCTTGGACCCTAGCCCTCCAGAGACCCAGTACTTC
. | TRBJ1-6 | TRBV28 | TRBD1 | CASNSGQAFNSPLHF | TGTGCCAGCAACTCCGGACAGGCCTTCAATTCACCCCTCCACTTT
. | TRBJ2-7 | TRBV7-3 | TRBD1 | CASLDRGGDEQYF | TGTGCCAGTTTGGACAGGGGAGGGGACGAGCAGTACTTC
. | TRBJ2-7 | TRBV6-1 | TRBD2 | CASSDTSGRPSEQYF | TGTGCCAGCAGTGACACTAGCGGGAGGCCGTCGGAGCAGTACTTC
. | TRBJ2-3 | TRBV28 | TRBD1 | CASSSPGQGVDTQYF | TGTGCCAGCAGCTCTCCGGGACAGGGAGTGGATACGCAGTATTTT